A single sample gave rise to the 29 T cell receptor beta chains below, sequenced in a study of regulatory T cells in long-lasting Graves disease. Time point defined: persistent/refractory GD, antithyroid drugs over 5 years with positive TRAb. TCR sequences were obtained from RNA taken from PBMCs. CDR3 regions were amplified by Arm-PCR using iRepertoire HTBI primers to build TCR beta libraries. TCRdb called the multiplex PCR reads again in MiXCR, with one record for every CDR3 protein. This table holds a few hundred thousand distinct CDR3 sequences, roughly 21% found once. The specimen was peripheral blood mononuclear cells (PBMCs), collected when the disease was refractory, from a patient treated with antithyroid drugs. These receptors came from a female donor with Graves disease.

At least ten counts were recorded for this clonotype. The V gene is TRBV3-1, the J gene TRBJ2-2; D perhaps matches TRBD1 (5 bases). Germline CDR1 LGHDT, CDR2 YNNKEL (reference sequence). V lost 0 bases and J lost 5, with 10 bases in between. The CDR3 contains 15 residues. CDR3 coding DNA: TGTGCCAGCAGCCAAGACGGGCAGGGAACCGGGGAGCTGTTTTTT. This sequence encodes CASSQDGQGTGELFF.

The sample holds a few counts of this clonotype. V usage is TRBV6-1 and J usage is TRBJ1-5, with 10 bases lining up with TRBD1. The CDR3 is 15 amino acids. The J segment lost 0 bases and the V segment lost 6 bases, leaving 2 bases of the junction unmatched. Germline CDR1 reads MNHNS; CDR2 reads SASEGT. CDR3 protein: CASSRDRGSNQPQHF. In DNA, the CDR3 is TGTGCCAGCAGCCGGGACAGGGGTAGCAATCAGCCCCAGCATTTT.

The V call is TRBV20-1, the J call TRBJ2-7, with D perhaps matching TRBD1 (6 bases). Deletions cut 1 base from V and 2 bases from J, with 12 bases between. CDR3 length: 14 amino acids. Germline V gene sequence: CDR1 DFQATT, CDR2 SNEGSKA (reference sequence). The CDR3 DNA sequence: TGCAGTGCTAGAGTGAGGGACATCCCCTACGAGCAGTACTTC. Protein: CSARVRDIPYEQYF.

V usage is TRBV20-1 and J usage is TRBJ2-3, with D perhaps TRBD1 or TRBD2 (5 bases each). V was cut by 3 bases and J by 5 bases, with 15 bases left in between. The CDR3 contains 14 residues. Germline V gives CDR1 DFQATT, CDR2 SNEGSKA (reference sequence). The chain's CDR3 is CSARSGIGVDTQYF. CDR3 in DNA: TGCAGTGCTAGGTCCGGGATAGGGGTAGATACGCAGTATTTT.

This clonotype has a count of ten or more. The chain is built from TRBV7-9 and TRBJ2-7, with 12 positions matching TRBD2. This CDR3 is 17 amino acids long. V was pared by 3 bases and J by 2 bases, with 8 bases of the junction left unmatched. Looked up from germline, CDR1 is SEHNR and CDR2 is FQNEAQ (reference sequence). In nucleotides, the CDR3 is TGTGCCAGCAGCTTCCGTGCGCTAGCGGGAGGGCCCTACGAGCAGTACTTC. It encodes CASSFRALAGGPYEQYF.

This clonotype has ten or more counts. The chain recombines TRBV12-3 or TRBV12-4 with TRBJ1-5; D call uncertain. With 3 bases removed from V and 9 bases from J, the gap between germline ends came to 12 bases. CDR3 size: 13 residues. As DNA, the CDR3 is TGTGCCAGCAGTTTGGGCCCTCGGTGGCCCCAGCATTTT. Amino acids: CASSLGPRWPQHF.

There are many counts of this clonotype. J is TRBJ1-2 and V is TRBV12-3 or TRBV12-4; D unclear. The CDR3 has 16 residues. The V end was cut by 0 bases, the J end by 4 bases, with 15 bases between. As DNA, the CDR3 is TGTGCCAGCAGTTTAGCTATCCCACCCCCGTCCTATGGCTACACCTTC. Its translation: CASSLAIPPPSYGYTF.

This clonotype was seen only a few times. The chain combines TRBV12-3 or TRBV12-4 with TRBJ2-3, with no clear D. The CDR3 sequence is 17 residues long. V gave up 3 bases and J gave up 4 bases, with 20 bases separating them. The CDR3 bases are TGTGCCAGCAGTTTTGTCAGGTTGACTGACTCAGCAGATACGCAGTATTTT. Translating gives CASSFVRLTDSADTQYF.

This clonotype was seen more than once but under ten times. The J gene is TRBJ1-1, the V gene TRBV9, with TRBD1 as a possible D gene (5 bases). The CDR3 covers 15 residues. Trimming cost V 4 bases and J 1 base, with 14 bases left between them. Per germline, CDR1 SGDLS and CDR2 YYNGEE. CDR3 in amino acids: CASSSDGGGNTEAFF. Written as DNA, the CDR3 is TGTGCCAGCAGCTCAGACGGGGGGGGGAACACTGAAGCTTTCTTT.

This clonotype was seen ten or more times. This chain uses TRBV20-1 with TRBJ2-4, with 11 bases fitting TRBD2. J gave up 0 bases and V 6 bases, and 25 bases lay outside the gene matches. The germline V gene encodes CDR1 DFQATT and CDR2 SNEGSKA (reference sequence). The CDR3 runs 22 residues. In DNA, the CDR3 is TGCAGTGCCCAGCCACCAGACCTTTTACTAGCGGGAGACCTTCAAGCCAAAAACATTCAGTACTTC. Its translation is CSAQPPDLLLAGDLQAKNIQYF.

To note about this clonotype: One base away lies a much larger clone, so this may be a sequencing read error. The chain joins TRBV20-1 to TRBJ2-1, with 7 bases that match TRBD2. Germline CDR1 and CDR2: DFQATT and SNEGSKA (reference sequence). After removal of 4 bases from V and 9 bases from J, the junction contained 15 bases not matched to a gene. The CDR3 is 15 amino acids. The CDR3: CSATGRGGSNREQFF. The CDR3 nucleotides are TGCAGTGCTACTGGGCGAGGCGGGAGTAATCGTGAGCAGTTCTTC.

The rearrangement links TRBV4-1 to TRBJ1-4; 7 bases fit TRBD1. Trimming cost V 4 bases and J 4 bases; bases outside gene matches: 9. CDR3 length equals 16 residues. Per the germline V gene, CDR1 is MGHRA and CDR2 is YSYEKL. CDR3 nucleotides: TGCGCCAGCAGCCTCGCCCCTACAGGGGATAATGAAAAACTGTTTTTT. This encodes CASSLAPTGDNEKLFF.

Concerning this clonotype: A much larger clonotype is one base distant, so this may be a read error. V is TRBV20-1 and J is TRBJ2-5, with a tentative D call TRBD2 (7 bases). Germline lookup yields CDR1 DFQATT and CDR2 SNEGSKA (reference sequence). The CDR3 runs 16 residues. CDR3 coding DNA: TGCAGTACTAGTCTTTCGGCTAGCGGAGGGGGGGAGACCCAGTACTTC. Residues: CSTSLSASGGGETQYF.

This clonotype has ten or more counts. V gene TRBV6-1 combines with J gene TRBJ2-7; 10 bases align to TRBD2. This CDR3 has 15 residues. V was clipped by 6 bases and J by 5 bases; unmatched bases: 10. Germline-derived CDR1 and CDR2 are MNHNS and SASEGT. CDR3 loop: CASRATGTSDHEQYF. CDR3 sequence (DNA): TGTGCCAGCAGAGCCACCGGGACTAGCGACCACGAGCAGTACTTC.

This clonotype was counted ten times or more. The chain uses TRBV2 and TRBJ2-5; D remains ambiguous. The CDR3 consists of 14 residues. The germline gives CDR1 SNHLY, CDR2 FYNNEI. The germline V and J ends were trimmed by 3 bases and 6 bases, with 14 bases remaining between them. The CDR3 sequence: CASSDILPAKTQYF. The CDR3, as DNA: TGTGCCAGCAGTGATATTCTGCCGGCGAAGACCCAGTACTTC. Filled out from reference TRBV2 and TRBJ2-5, the complete variable domain reads EPEVTQTPSHQVTQMGQEVILRCVPISNHLYFYWYRQILGQKVEFLVSFYNNEISEKSEIFDDQFSVERPDGSNFTLKIRSTKLEDSAMYFCASSDILPAKTQYFGPGTRLLVL.

CDR3 sequence (DNA): TGCAGCGTCCCGACAGCTTATGGCTACACCTTC. Its translation: CSVPTAYGYTF. The J gene is TRBJ1-2, the V gene TRBV29-1, with D perhaps matching TRBD1 (5 bases). Germline V CDR1 and CDR2: SQVTM, ANQGSEA. V dropped 6 bases and J dropped 5 bases, with 10 bases sitting between them. This CDR3 region has 11 residues.

J is TRBJ1-1 and V is TRBV6-1; D not certain. CDR1 is MNHNS and CDR2 is SASEGT in the germline V gene. V dropped 6 bases and J dropped 11 bases, with 13 bases sitting between them. This CDR3 comprises 11 residues. The CDR3 is CASSKLGRAFF. For the CDR3, the DNA is TGTGCCAGCAGCAAGCTTGGGAGGGCTTTCTTT.

This clonotype was recorded at least ten times. This chain connects TRBV12-3 or TRBV12-4 to TRBJ2-5; TRBD1 matches 7 bases. The CDR3 contains 13 residues. J was trimmed by 5 bases and V by 6 bases; bases with no gene match: 6. CDR3 coding DNA: TGTGCCAGCAGCTTAACGACAGGGGAGACCCAGTACTTC. Protein product: CASSLTTGETQYF.

There are a few counts of this clonotype. The chain couples TRBV20-1 to TRBJ1-1; D not certain. The CDR3 consists of 16 residues. V was cut by 2 bases and J by 2 bases, with 18 bases left in between. Per germline, CDR1 DFQATT and CDR2 SNEGSKA (reference sequence). The CDR3 nucleotides are TGCAGTGCTAGACCCCCCGTACACCAAACAAACACTGAAGCTTTCTTT. As protein: CSARPPVHQTNTEAFF.

This clonotype was counted at least ten times. V usage is TRBV7-3 and J usage is TRBJ2-5; possibly TRBD2 for D (7 bases). The CDR3 spans 17 residues. CDR1 and CDR2 from the germline V gene are SGHTA and FQGTGA. Trimming left V 1 base short and J 6 bases short, with 21 bases between. The DNA for the CDR3 is TGTGCCAGCAGCTTAAACGCGGGGGCCGGCCCTGAAAAGACCCAGTACTTC. Translated: CASSLNAGAGPEKTQYF.

This clonotype appeared a few times. The V gene is TRBV6-2 or TRBV6-3, the J gene TRBJ1-6; D is possibly TRBD1 (5 bases). Deletions cut 5 bases from V and 15 bases from J, with 14 bases between. The CDR3 sequence is 12 residues long. Germline assignment: CDR1 MNHEY and CDR2 SVGEGT. CDR3 in amino acids: CASSEGVYLLHF. In DNA form, the CDR3 reads TGTGCCAGCAGTGAAGGGGTGTATCTCCTCCACTTT.

J is TRBJ2-7 and V is TRBV24-1; a weak D match, TRBD1 (5 bases). V lost 5 bases and J 2 bases, leaving 9 bases between the germline ends. CDR1 and CDR2 (germline): KGHDR, SFDVKD. CDR3 length: 13 residues. CDR3 sequence: CATSGDSPYEQYF. Here the CDR3 DNA reads TGTGCCACCAGTGGCGACAGTCCCTACGAGCAGTACTTC.

This clonotype was picked up many times. The rearrangement uses TRBV28 and TRBJ1-5; tentative D call: TRBD1 (6 bases). With 6 bases removed from V and 5 bases from J, the gap between germline ends came to 17 bases. The CDR3 is 15 residues long. Germline V gene lookup returns CDR1 MDHEN and CDR2 SYDVKM. The CDR3 spells CASRQGTGWDQPQHF. The CDR3 bases are TGTGCCAGCAGACAGGGTACGGGCTGGGATCAGCCCCAGCATTTT.

The V call is TRBV5-1, the J call TRBJ1-1; TRBD1 agrees at 7 bases. With V trimmed by 0 bases and J by 8 bases, 4 bases remained unmatched. Germline V gene data show CDR1 as SGHRS and CDR2 as YFSETQ. The CDR3 runs 13 residues. The DNA for the CDR3 is TGCGCCAGCAGCTTGGATGAGGGGGCCGAAGCTTTCTTT. Encoded protein: CASSLDEGAEAFF.

The chain couples TRBV15 to TRBJ1-3; 8 bases are a match to TRBD1. This CDR3 is 17 amino acids long. Looked up from germline, CDR1 is LNHNV and CDR2 is YYDKDF (reference sequence). The V gene end was trimmed by 1 base and the J gene end by 0 bases; junction bases not matched to a gene: 5. The chain's CDR3 is CATSRAYGQGSGNTIYF. The CDR3 region has the DNA TGTGCCACCAGCAGAGCGTATGGACAGGGCTCTGGAAACACCATATATTTT.

In its sample, this clonotype was seen a few times. This sequence joins TRBV15 and TRBJ2-7; TRBD1 matches 10 bases. The CDR3 totals 15 residues. The germline V gene encodes CDR1 LNHNV and CDR2 YYDKDF (reference sequence). Germline trimming cut 1 base from V and 2 bases from J; bases unmatched to any gene: 2. This CDR3 is CATSRGQGAPYEQYF. The CDR3 nucleotides read TGTGCCACCAGCAGAGGACAGGGGGCACCCTACGAGCAGTACTTC.

This clonotype occurred many times. This chain connects TRBV28 to TRBJ1-2; tentative D call: TRBD1 (5 bases). Germline assignment: CDR1 MDHEN and CDR2 SYDVKM. Trimming cost V 5 bases and J 2 bases, with 9 bases left between them. This CDR3 is built from 13 residues. The CDR3 bases are TGTGCCAGCAGTCCCGGGGCGAACTATGGCTACACCTTC. Amino acids: CASSPGANYGYTF.

Sample share makes this clonotype medium-sized. The chain is built from TRBV6-2 or TRBV6-3 and TRBJ1-5; 7 bases match TRBD1. Germline V lookup: CDR1 MNHEY, CDR2 SVGEGT. After removal of 5 bases from V and 3 bases from J, the junction contained 7 bases not matched to a gene. The CDR3 has 15 amino acids. The CDR3 region has the DNA TGTGCCAGCAGTCCGGAGCAGGGGGTCAATCAGCCCCAGCATTTT. It specifies CASSPEQGVNQPQHF.

This clonotype was seen repeatedly, ten times or more. The gene calls are TRBV6-1 and TRBJ1-5; 7 bases align to TRBD1. This CDR3 is 15 amino acids long. Germline V CDR1 and CDR2: MNHNS, SASEGT. V lost 8 bases to trimming and J lost 1 base; unmatched junction nucleotides: 8. CDR3 loop: CASGAGTASNQPQHF. DNA of the CDR3: TGTGCCAGCGGGGCCGGGACAGCCAGCAATCAGCCCCAGCATTTT.